This entry lists 19 T cell receptor beta chains sequenced from one sample in a study of regulatory T cells in long-lasting Graves disease. TCR beta libraries were built with iRepertoire HTBI primers and Arm-PCR of CDR3 regions. TCRdb used MiXCR to reprocess the multiplex PCR reads, holding one entry per CDR3 protein. The data contain under 300,000 distinct CDR3 sequences, 20% to 25% of them singletons. Time point indicated: newly diagnosed GD, antithyroid drugs for less than 3 months. PBMCs provided the RNA from which the TCR library was made. Sequencing was performed on peripheral blood mononuclear cells (PBMCs), taken at new diagnosis, from a patient treated with antithyroid drugs. The receptors come from a female donor with Graves disease.

Many counts were recorded for this clonotype. This chain connects TRBV3-1 to TRBJ2-1; D is unresolved. Germline V CDR1 and CDR2: LGHDT, YNNKEL (reference sequence). The CDR3 has 14 residues. V was clipped by 0 bases and J by 1 base, with 4 bases between them. The CDR3, as DNA: TGTGCCAGCAGCCAAGACCGGTCCTACAATGAGCAGTTCTTC. Amino acid sequence: CASSQDRSYNEQFF.

This clonotype has a count of ten or more. This sequence joins TRBV18 and TRBJ2-6; maybe TRBD2 (5 bases). CDR3 length: 15 residues. V gave up 2 bases and J gave up 2 bases, with 7 bases separating them. Per germline, CDR1 KGHSH and CDR2 LQKENI. CDR3 DNA sequence: TGTGCCAGCTCACCAGCGGGCCCTGGGGCCAACGTCCTGACTTTC. Translated: CASSPAGPGANVLTF.

Points on this clonotype: A read error may be the cause here, since a much bigger clone is one base away. The conserved phenylalanine or tryptophan is not found at the CDR3 terminus, so this likely reflects a read error. V gene TRBV6-1 combines with J gene TRBJ1-1; the match to TRBD1 covers 7 bases. Germline CDR1 and CDR2: MNHNS and SASEGT. This CDR3 is 14 amino acids long. V lost 6 bases, J lost 1 base, and 5 bases stayed unmatched. CDR3 sequence (DNA): TGTGCCAGCAGGTCACAGGGGAAGAACACTGAAGCTTTCCTT. Its translation: CASRSQGKNTEAFL.

This clonotype showed up just a few times. The chain uses TRBV20-1 and TRBJ1-2; 8 nucleotides line up with TRBD1. Unmatched junction bases numbered 4, after V lost 3 bases and J lost 4 bases. Per the germline V gene, CDR1 is DFQATT and CDR2 is SNEGSKA (reference sequence). This CDR3 contains 13 residues. The CDR3: CSASVTGGYGYTF. The CDR3 coding sequence is TGCAGTGCTAGCGTAACAGGGGGCTATGGCTACACCTTC.

This sequence joins TRBV19 and TRBJ2-3; 8 bases are a match to TRBD2. V lost 6 bases to trimming and J lost 1 base; unmatched junction nucleotides: 9. Germline CDR1 reads LNHDA; CDR2 reads SQIVND (reference sequence). The length of the CDR3 is 16 residues. The CDR3 here is CASRNIAGFRTDTQYF. CDR3 DNA sequence: TGTGCCAGTAGAAATATAGCGGGGTTCCGCACAGATACGCAGTATTTT. The variable domain in full, with the rest retrieved from reference TRBV19 and TRBJ2-3, is DGGITQSPKYLFRKEGQNVTLSCEQNLNHDAMYWYRQDPGQGLRLIYYSQIVNDFQKGDIAEGYSVSREKKESFPLTVTSAQKNPTAFYLCASRNIAGFRTDTQYFGPGTRLTVL.

Details on this clonotype: A clone one base away is much larger, so this may be a read error. This chain joins TRBV18 and TRBJ1-2; 8 bases agree with TRBD1. CDR3 length: 14 amino acids. Germline CDR1 reads KGHSH; CDR2 reads LQKENI. J gave up 6 bases and V 6 bases, and 9 bases lay outside the gene matches. The CDR3 sequence is CASSPVPTGDGYTF. CDR3 nucleotides: TGTGCCAGCTCCCCAGTCCCGACAGGGGATGGCTACACCTTC.

Ten or more counts support this clonotype. The genes are TRBV29-1 and TRBJ2-3; TRBD1 agrees at 7 bases. Per germline, CDR1 SQVTM and CDR2 ANQGSEA. The CDR3 runs 12 residues. V dropped 8 bases and J dropped 1; count of bases not matched to a gene: 3. The CDR3 DNA follows: TGCAGCATCGGACAGGGCACAGATACGCAGTATTTT. This sequence encodes CSIGQGTDTQYF.

This chain links TRBV2 with TRBJ1-2; 8 nucleotides agree with TRBD1. The V segment lost 8 bases and the J segment 7 bases; nucleotides outside the gene matches: 6. Looked up from germline, CDR1 is SNHLY and CDR2 is FYNNEI. This CDR3 has 12 amino acids. CDR3 sequence: CASGADRGGYTF. As DNA, the CDR3 is TGTGCCAGCGGGGCAGACAGGGGTGGCTACACCTTC.

The table lists this clonotype with many counts. The chain is built from TRBV2 and TRBJ1-4, with TRBD1 as a possible D gene (5 bases). The CDR3 extends over 14 amino acids. V dropped 6 bases and J dropped 0 bases, with 8 bases sitting between them. Germline V gene data show CDR1 as SNHLY and CDR2 as FYNNEI. CDR3 protein: CASRETATNEKLFF. CDR3 sequence (DNA): TGTGCCAGCAGGGAGACAGCAACTAATGAAAAACTGTTTTTT. The whole variable domain, filled in from reference TRBV2 and TRBJ1-4, reads EPEVTQTPSHQVTQMGQEVILRCVPISNHLYFYWYRQILGQKVEFLVSFYNNEISEKSEIFDDQFSVERPDGSNFTLKIRSTKLEDSAMYFCASRETATNEKLFFGSGTQLSVL.

As regards this clonotype: Being one base from a much bigger clone, this may be a read error. The V and J genes are TRBV9 and TRBJ2-1; 10 positions match TRBD2. CDR3 size: 17 residues. Germline lookup yields CDR1 SGDLS and CDR2 YYNGEE. CDR3 region: CTSSVELAGSSYNEQFF. CDR3 bases: TGTACCAGCAGCGTAGAACTAGCGGGGAGCTCCTACAATGAGCAGTTCTTC.

This clonotype showed up many times. The junction departs from the called germline gene at one end, perhaps through a read error. V and J are TRBV5-5 and TRBJ2-3, with 7 positions matching TRBD2. Germline V gene lookup returns CDR1 SGHKS and CDR2 YYEKEE (reference sequence). The length of the CDR3 is 16 residues. DNA for the CDR3: TGCGCCAGCAGCTTGAACCCAGCGGGGAACACAGATACGCAGTATTTT. Encoded protein: CASSLNPAGNTDTQYF. Full variable domain (remainder filled in from reference TRBV5-5 and TRBJ2-3): DAGVTQSPTHLIKTRGQQVTLRCSPISGHKSVSWYQQVLGQGPQFIFQYYEKEERGRGNFPDRFSARQFPNYSSELNVNALLLGDSALYLCASSLNPAGNTDTQYFGPGTRLTVL.

The chain combines TRBV7-6 with TRBJ2-1; 13 positions agree with TRBD2. The last part of the DNA fits TRBJ2-5 better; the J call may be wrong. The CDR3 is made up of 17 amino acids. From germline, CDR1 is SGHVS and CDR2 FNYEAQ. CDR3 nucleotide sequence: TGTGCCAGCAGCTCGACTAGCGGGGGGACCAGCGGCGGGACCCAGTACTTC. The encoded protein is CASSSTSGGTSGGTQYF.

The V gene is TRBV18, the J gene TRBJ1-5; D uncertain. The CDR3 spans 14 residues. Germline V gene data show CDR1 as KGHSH and CDR2 as LQKENI. V was pared by 8 bases and J by 3 bases, with 14 bases between. The CDR3 bases are TGTGCCAGCAGTTACACGGCTGACAATCAGCCCCAGCATTTT. This codes for CASSYTADNQPQHF. Full variable domain (outside the CDR3, taken from reference TRBV18 and TRBJ1-5): NAGVMQNPRHLVRRRGQEARLRCSPMKGHSHVYWYRQLPEEGLKFMVYLQKENIIDESGMPKERFSAEFPKEGPSILRIQQVVRGDSAAYFCASSYTADNQPQHFGDGTRLSIL.

This clonotype was detected a few times. This may stem from a read error, because a much larger clone lies one nucleotide away. The chain recombines TRBV7-2 with TRBJ2-2; the match to TRBD1 covers 9 bases. CDR3 length equals 17 residues. Germline V lookup: CDR1 SGHTA, CDR2 FQGNSA. The CDR3 protein is CASREGGTGFSVGGLFF. The CDR3 DNA reads TGTGCCAGCAGGGAGGGGGGGACAGGGTTCTCGGTCGGGGGGCTGTTTTTT. The whole variable domain, filled in from reference TRBV7-2 and TRBJ2-2, reads GAGVSQSPSNKVTEKGKDVELRCDPISGHTALYWYRQSLGQGLEFLIYFQGNSAPDKSGLPSDRFSAERTGGSVSTLTIQRTQQEDSAVYLCASREGGTGFSVGGLFFGEGSRLTVL.

This clonotype was detected many times. This sequence joins TRBV7-8 and TRBJ2-1; TRBD2 matches 9 bases. The V gene's germline CDR1 is SGHVS and CDR2 FQNEAQ. This CDR3 contains 15 residues. With V trimmed by 1 base and J by 10 bases, 8 bases remained unmatched. This chain's CDR3 is CASSLGLTTSGEQFF. As DNA, the CDR3 is TGTGCCAGCAGCTTAGGCCTCACAACTAGCGGGGAGCAGTTCTTC.

This clonotype was counted at least ten times. The chain is built from TRBV3-1 and TRBJ2-5; 14 bases agree with TRBD2. The length of the CDR3 is 16 residues. V shed 3 bases, J shed 5 bases, and the junction held 5 bases outside the gene matches. Germline V lookup: CDR1 LGHDT, CDR2 YNNKEL (reference sequence). Here the CDR3 reads CASSHRRTSGGETQYF. Written as DNA, the CDR3 is TGTGCCAGCAGCCACCGGAGGACTAGCGGGGGGGAGACCCAGTACTTC.

Many counts were recorded for this clonotype. The rearrangement uses TRBV20-1 and TRBJ2-5; D ambiguous. The V gene's germline CDR1 is DFQATT and CDR2 SNEGSKA (reference sequence). V was clipped by 3 bases and J by 0 bases, with 2 bases between them. The CDR3 loop spans 11 amino acids. CDR3: CSASNQETQYF. Here the CDR3 DNA reads TGCAGTGCTAGCAACCAAGAGACCCAGTACTTC.

This clonotype was seen repeatedly, ten times or more. The J gene is TRBJ1-4, the V gene TRBV14; D gene ambiguous. This CDR3 has 15 amino acids. V was pared by 5 bases and J by 3 bases, with 13 bases between. The germline V gene has CDR1 SGHDN and CDR2 FVKESK. CDR3 residues: CASSSMISANEKLFF. CDR3 DNA sequence: TGTGCCAGCAGCTCTATGATTTCGGCTAATGAAAAACTGTTTTTT.

This clonotype occurred many times. A junction boundary mismatches the germline segment, possibly from a read error. The rearrangement uses TRBV4-3 and TRBJ1-1; D uncertain. This CDR3 has 14 residues. The germline V gene encodes CDR1 LGHNA and CDR2 YSLEER. This chain's CDR3 is CASSQAGIRTEAFF. DNA for the CDR3: TGTGCCAGCAGCCAAGCGGGGATACGCACTGAAGCTTTCTTT.